This TCR beta chain is from a study of T cell responses to AZD1222 COVID-19 vaccine (dated by TCRdb to the early 2020s). As for the study more broadly: AZD1222 recipients with second doses at about 4 weeks or about 12 weeks were pooled, because spike-specific TCR depth and breadth did not differ between schedules. TCR sequencing was performed for 230 to 250 trial participants, of whom around 210 were given two doses of AZD1222 and about 25 were given two doses of MenACWY control vaccine. Trial participants were enrolled by age into 18-55, 56-69 and 70-plus year subgroups, with roughly 160, 29 and 62 TCR-sequenced participants respectively. The research as a whole found: Because no day 14 peak-response samples were available, the repertoires could be characterized only after the peak T cell response. After two AZD1222 doses, both the breadth and the depth of spike-specific TCRs were significantly higher than at day 0 and than in MenACWY recipients. In the small 56-69-year group, the increase in depth fell short of significance, most likely because of low power. Participants were mostly white British and included more females than males, and it was suggested by the authors that clonal diversity may have been underestimated. Conclusions about previously exposed vaccinees were limited because only six AZD1222 recipients were SARS-CoV-2 seropositive at baseline. Reportedly, almost half of the unique spike-specific TCRs recognized epitopes lying outside the regions that are mutated in the B.1.351 and B.1.1.7 variants. The whole spike protein was spanned by vaccine-associated CD4 TCRs, and dominant responses were seen in regions 160-218 and 743-854.

Of note for this clone: Its antigen is currently not known. No quality values exist for individual bases; no much larger clone is one base distant.

The CDR3 regions of human TCRbeta chains were analyzed by immunosequencing. In the source study's methods: Repertoire TCRs were checked for matches against a reference library of SARS-CoV-2-specific TCRs that had been generated using the MIRA antigen-specificity platform. Breadth meant the fraction of unique TCRs that were SARS-CoV-2-associated, whereas depth meant the fraction of total T cells that were SARS-CoV-2-associated. Using the MIRA data, every spike-specific TCR was mapped to the spike region that the TCR reacted to and assigned to either a CD4 or a CD8 class. Log10-transformed breadth and depth values were compared by one-way ANOVA with Sidak's multiple comparisons tests. Here the immuneACCESS table is served through TCRdb, limited to in-frame sequences with V and J called. Missing clones are a known gap in these copies; in checked studies unresolved V genes cover under half, and the rest lacks a known reason. D and trimming were read from the DNA, whereas the V and J calls and clone size are those reported in that table. The sample has 95,000 to 110,000 clones on record, over 85% of them singletons. The biggest ten clones account for 5% of the sample.

The germline V gene supplies CDR1 MDHEN and CDR2 SYDVKM. The CDR3 runs 15 amino acids, cysteine and phenylalanine included. Solely the CDR3 DNA is kept, with 45 bases framed from the first base. The junction shows trimming of 7 bases on V and 11 bases on J, plus 24 bases between the germline ends. Taken with the paper, the label for time point translates to: baseline before first vaccination. Vaccinee samples came from UK trials COV001 and COV002, including a single-blind randomized controlled phase 2/3 trial of AZD1222 (ChAdOx1 nCoV-19) in healthy adults. For TCRbeta chain sequencing, PBMC samples were collected from trial participants at day 0 and at day 28 after the second dose.

This TCR came from an adult in good health. The source material was peripheral blood, sampled on day 0 of AZD1222 vaccination. This sequence uses TRBV28 and TRBJ1-5; D gene: possibly TRBD1, on 6 matching bases. The nucleotide sequence reads as follows: TGTGCCAGCACCCCTACAGGGCTAGAGGGGGAAGCCCAGCATTTT. Translated, it gives CASTPTGLEGEAQHF.